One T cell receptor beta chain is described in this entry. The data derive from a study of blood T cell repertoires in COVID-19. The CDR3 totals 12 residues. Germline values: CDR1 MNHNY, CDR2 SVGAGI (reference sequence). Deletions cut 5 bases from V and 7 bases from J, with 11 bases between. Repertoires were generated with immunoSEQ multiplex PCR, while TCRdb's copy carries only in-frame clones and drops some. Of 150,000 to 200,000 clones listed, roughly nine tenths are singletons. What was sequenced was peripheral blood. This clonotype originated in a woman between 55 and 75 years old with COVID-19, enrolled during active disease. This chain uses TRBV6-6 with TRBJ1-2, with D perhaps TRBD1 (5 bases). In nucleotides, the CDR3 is TGTGCCAGCAGTCTGGGTGGGGCTGGCTACACCTTC. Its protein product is CASSLGGAGYTF.